This record covers a single TCR beta chain. The target of this receptor is not known. There are no base qualities to consult, and no much larger clone falls within one base. These data belong to a study of OX40 agonist ivuxolimab in advanced cancers. Notes on the research overall: Ivuxolimab was a fully human IgG2 agonistic monoclonal antibody targeting the costimulatory receptor OX40 (CD134). Intravenous ivuxolimab was administered to patients every 2 weeks at six dose levels: 0.01, 0.1, 0.3, 1.5, 3 and 10 mg/kg. Prior anti-PD-1, anti-PD-L1 or anti-CTLA-4 therapy was permitted, and 40% of dose-escalation patients had received checkpoint inhibitors. Peripheral TCRbeta sequencing aimed to test whether ivuxolimab altered TCR sequence diversity and caused clonal T-cell expansion. In the dose-escalation cohort, 70% to 85% of patients were male, and the mean age was approximately 64 years, with a range of about 23 to 85. Partial responses occurred in three dose-escalation patients: two with cutaneous melanoma and one with hepatocellular carcinoma. Of the roughly 54 dose-escalation patients, hepatocellular carcinoma was present in around 20, melanoma in some 15, renal cell carcinoma in 9 and head and neck cancer in 9. The monotherapy dose-escalation portion (N of about 49 patients) of the phase I ivuxolimab trial is reported in the paper. The research as a whole found: After ivuxolimab, CD8+ T cells had more expanded clones than CD4+ T cells on average. Low levels of normalized T-cell clonal expansion were also shown by some nonresponding patients. In partial responders in the 0.1-3.0 mg/kg groups, normalized peripheral clonal expansion was found to be among the lowest, especially among CD8+ T cells. At doses from 0.1 to 3.0 mg/kg, clonal expansion was seen in both CD4+ and CD8+ blood T cells between baseline and week 6. The antigen specificity of the peripheral T cells that underwent clonal expansion was not determined.

To sequence the TCRbeta CDR3 region, genomic DNA was isolated from the sorted cells. The immunoSEQ Assay was used to sequence the TCRbeta CDR3 regions. This immuneACCESS table, as held by TCRdb, lists in-frame sequences with V and J called but not all clones. Of the missing ones, under half trace to an unresolved V gene in checked studies; the others have no known cause. Within this sample are 60,000 to 90,000 clones, with around 80% of them counted one time only. The ten largest clones capture roughly 4.7% of the sample. Patients with autoimmune disease history or receiving systemic immunosuppression were excluded from the trial. Peripheral blood for TCR sequencing was drawn from every dose cohort at baseline, at cycle 4 day 1 and at cycle 7 day 1. Samples came from an open-label, multicenter, first-in-human phase I dose-escalation trial of ivuxolimab. The trial enrolled adults with locally advanced or metastatic head and neck squamous cell, hepatocellular, melanoma or renal cell carcinoma. Before TCR sequencing, CD4+ and CD8+ T cells were separately sorted from peripheral blood.

V gives up 4 bases and J gives up 3 bases, and the segment between their germline ends measures 8 bases. As encoded in the germline V gene, CDR1 is SGHRS while CDR2 is YFSETQ. Including the terminal cysteine and phenylalanine, the CDR3 comprises 13 residues. Only the CDR3 DNA stays, 39 bases, in frame from base 1. This chain is built from TRBV5-1 and TRBJ2-1; the D gene cannot be resolved reliably. The sequence was obtained from an adult with an advanced solid tumor such as melanoma, head and neck, liver or kidney cancer. The sequencing used CD4+ or CD8+ T cells sorted from blood, collected in a trial of the OX40 agonist ivuxolimab. For the CDR3, the sequence is CASSQDFYNEQFF. The DNA reads TGCGCCAGCAGCCAAGACTTCTACAATGAGCAGTTCTTC.